This T cell receptor (beta chain) was captured in a study of blood T cell repertoires in COVID-19. Study-wide background: Material from acute and convalescent COVID-19 was sourced from the United States, Italy and Spain. T cells, B-cell-depleted T cells, or PBMCs provided the cDNA or gDNA that served as material.

The table came from immunoSEQ multiplex PCR; TCRdb's copy has only in-frame clones and leaves some out. Of hundreds of thousands of clones in the sample, approximately 88% were seen once. Per germline, CDR1 SEHNR and CDR2 FQNEAQ (reference sequence). V lost 3 bases to trimming and J lost 0 bases, with 8 bases between them. CDR3 length equals 15 residues. What was sequenced was peripheral blood. This clonotype was obtained from a woman between 50 and 59 years old with COVID-19, enrolled during active disease. The chain employs TRBV7-9 and TRBJ2-2, with D unresolved. The CDR3 region has the DNA TGTGCCAGCAGCTTCATGAGTACGAACACCGGGGAGCTGTTTTTT. This translates into CASSFMSTNTGELFF. The full variable domain, with the rest looked up from reference TRBV7-9 and TRBJ2-2, is DTGVSQNPRHKITKRGQNVTFRCDPISEHNRLYWYRQTLGQGPEFLTYFQNEAQLEKSRLLSDRFSAERPKGSFSTLEIQRTEQGDSAMYLCASSFMSTNTGELFFGEGSRLTVL.